One and the same sample provided the 6 T cell receptor beta chains below, sequenced in a study of post-analysis software for immune sequencing data. Overall study results and limits: TRBV5-6, TRBV5-1 and TRBV20-1 were among about 5 TRBV segments more frequent in patients than controls.

TCR beta cDNA libraries had unique molecular identifiers. TCRdb re-called the PCR reads through MiXCR, storing one row per CDR3 protein. The data contain around 260,000 distinct CDR3 sequences, about 40% of them singletons. These receptors are not linked to any known antigen. Sequencing was carried out using blood. The source of these receptors is a girl aged 5 to 17 with multiple sclerosis.

Of note for this clonotype: A much larger clone sits a single nucleotide away, making a read error possible. The chain employs TRBV6-2 or TRBV6-3 and TRBJ1-2, with TRBD1 matching 10 bases. The CDR3 loop spans 15 amino acids. The V and J ends lost 2 bases and 4 bases, in that order; junction bases with no gene match: 4. Germline CDR1 reads MNHEY; CDR2 reads SVGEGT. CDR3 sequence (DNA): TGTGCCAGCAGTTACGGGACAGGGGCTCCCTATGGCTACACCTTC. Translating gives CASSYGTGAPYGYTF.

The chain links TRBV19 to TRBJ1-5; 10 positions match TRBD1. V lost 8 bases and J lost 3; bases outside the gene matches: 7. This CDR3 is built from 15 residues. Looked up from germline, CDR1 is LNHDA and CDR2 is SQIVND (reference sequence). CDR3 residues: CASVPGQGSNQPQHF. DNA for the CDR3: TGTGCCAGTGTTCCGGGACAGGGGTCCAATCAGCCCCAGCATTTT.

Ten or more counts support this clonotype. This chain uses TRBV4-1 with TRBJ2-1; D unclear. Per the germline V gene, CDR1 is MGHRA and CDR2 is YSYEKL. CDR3 size: 11 residues. Trimming removed 1 base from V and 8 bases from J, with 3 bases in between. The CDR3 is CASSQAHEQFF. The CDR3 DNA reads TGCGCCAGCAGCCAAGCACATGAGCAGTTCTTC.

This clonotype showed up many times. The V and J genes are TRBV12-3 or TRBV12-4 and TRBJ2-1; D is unclear. The CDR3 spans 15 residues. Trimming shortened V by 1 base and J by 4 bases, and 11 bases separated the two germline ends. The CDR3 DNA follows: TGTGCCAGCAGTTTAGAAGAACTGATGTACAATGAGCAGTTCTTC. It yields the protein CASSLEELMYNEQFF.

The V and J genes are TRBV20-1 and TRBJ1-2; weak D call: TRBD1 (5 bases). CDR1 is DFQATT, CDR2 SNEGSKA, per germline (reference sequence). Trimming pared 0 bases from V and 8 bases from J, leaving 13 bases between. This CDR3 is 13 amino acids long. For the CDR3, the DNA is TGCAGTGCTAGAGATGGCAGGGCGGAGGGCTACACCTTC. Translation gives CSARDGRAEGYTF.

The chain couples TRBV5-1 to TRBJ2-1, with 13 bases fitting TRBD2. Looked up from germline, CDR1 is SGHRS and CDR2 is YFSETQ. CDR3 length equals 18 residues. V lost 4 bases and J lost 5; bases outside the gene matches: 12. The CDR3 reads CASSPRTSGGLLNNEQFF. In DNA, the CDR3 is TGCGCCAGCAGCCCTCGGACTAGCGGGGGCCTACTAAACAATGAGCAGTTCTTC.